Shown below are 23 T cell receptor beta chains from a single sample sequenced in a study of OX40 agonist ivuxolimab in advanced cancers. Sequencing used immunoSEQ multiplex PCR; TCRdb keeps in-frame clones, though not all of them. The repertoire holds about 110,000 clones, with 80% to 95% as singletons. The sequencing used CD4+ or CD8+ T cells sorted from blood, collected in a trial of the OX40 agonist ivuxolimab. The source is an adult with an advanced solid tumor such as melanoma, head and neck, liver or kidney cancer.

This chain links TRBV5-1 with TRBJ2-3, with 12 bases fitting TRBD1. Germline V gene data show CDR1 as SGHRS and CDR2 as YFSETQ. Trimming removed 4 bases from V and 5 bases from J; junction bases left unmatched: 5. The CDR3 length is 15 residues. Here the CDR3 DNA reads TGCGCCAGCAGCGCGGGACAGGGGGCGCAAGATACGCAGTATTTT. Translated: CASSAGQGAQDTQYF.

The chain employs TRBV6-1 and TRBJ2-2, with 9 bases aligning to TRBD1. The CDR3 is 17 amino acids. Germline V gene sequence: CDR1 MNHNS, CDR2 SASEGT. V was pared by 3 bases and J by 4 bases, with 9 bases of the junction left unmatched. Here the CDR3 DNA reads TGTGCCAGCAGTGAGCCCGCGGGACAGGGTTCCACCGGGGAGCTGTTTTTT. Translated: CASSEPAGQGSTGELFF.

This chain links TRBV6-1 with TRBJ2-1, with 13 positions matching TRBD2. The CDR3 runs to 16 residues. The germline V gene has CDR1 MNHNS and CDR2 SASEGT. V dropped 2 bases and J dropped 6; count of bases not matched to a gene: 4. CDR3 residues: CASSETSGRASNEQFF. The DNA of the CDR3 is TGTGCCAGCAGTGAAACTAGCGGGAGGGCCTCCAATGAGCAGTTCTTC.

V and J are TRBV30 and TRBJ1-6; D ambiguous. The CDR3 length is 13 residues. Germline values: CDR1 GTSNPN, CDR2 SVGIG (reference sequence). V was clipped by 1 base and J by 4 bases, with 5 bases between them. The CDR3: CAWSEEYNSPLHF. For the CDR3, the DNA is TGTGCCTGGAGTGAGGAATATAATTCACCCCTCCACTTT.

This sequence joins TRBV10-2 and TRBJ2-5; 8 bases are a match to TRBD1. V was pared by 6 bases and J by 4 bases, with 4 bases of the junction left unmatched. This CDR3 spans 13 amino acids. The germline V gene encodes CDR1 WSHSY and CDR2 SAAADI. CDR3 DNA sequence: TGCGCCAGCAGCGAGACAGGGGTAGAGACCCAGTACTTC. Translation gives CASSETGVETQYF.

The J gene is TRBJ2-7, the V gene TRBV19; 7 bases fit TRBD1. The CDR3 totals 14 residues. Germline assignment: CDR1 LNHDA and CDR2 SQIVND (reference sequence). The trim removed 7 bases at V and 4 bases at J, leaving 10 bases unmatched. The CDR3 DNA reads TGTGCCAGTACACCGACCGGGACAGAATACGAGCAGTACTTC. This translates into CASTPTGTEYEQYF. The full variable domain, with the rest looked up from reference TRBV19 and TRBJ2-7, is DGGITQSPKYLFRKEGQNVTLSCEQNLNHDAMYWYRQDPGQGLRLIYYSQIVNDFQKGDIAEGYSVSREKKESFPLTVTSAQKNPTAFYLCASTPTGTEYEQYFGPGTRLTVT.

The chain links TRBV27 to TRBJ2-6; 8 bases map to TRBD1. Germline V gives CDR1 MNHEY, CDR2 SMNVEV (reference sequence). Trimming took 4 bases from V and 4 from J; bases not matched to a gene: 6. The CDR3 is 16 residues long. CDR3 nucleotides: TGTGCCAGCAGTTCGGACAGGGAGGCCGGGGCCAACGTCCTGACTTTC. It codes for CASSSDREAGANVLTF.

V and J are TRBV15 and TRBJ2-7, with 10 positions matching TRBD1. The V gene's germline CDR1 is LNHNV and CDR2 YYDKDF (reference sequence). This CDR3 spans 14 amino acids. V was pared by 3 bases and J by 3 bases, with 2 bases of the junction left unmatched. In DNA form, the CDR3 reads TGTGCCACCAGCAGGGACAGGGGGGACTACGAGCAGTACTTC. This translates into CATSRDRGDYEQYF.

The chain joins TRBV18 to TRBJ2-7, with 14 nucleotides matching TRBD2. The CDR3 consists of 15 residues. Losses at the gene ends were 2 bases for V and 5 bases for J; bases not matched to a gene: 2. Germline V gene sequence: CDR1 KGHSH, CDR2 LQKENI. DNA for the CDR3: TGTGCCAGCTCACCAGGGACTAGCGGGGGTCACGAGCAGTACTTC. It yields the protein CASSPGTSGGHEQYF.

The gene calls are TRBV7-3 and TRBJ1-5, with 9 bases matching TRBD1. Germline assignment: CDR1 SGHTA and CDR2 FQGTGA. The CDR3 contains 18 residues. The junction had 9 bases not matched to a gene; V was cut back by 3 bases and J by 0 bases. Written as DNA, the CDR3 is TGTGCCAGCAGCTTTCGGGACAGGGCACCTTATAGCAATCAGCCCCAGCATTTT. Encoded protein: CASSFRDRAPYSNQPQHF.

The chain uses TRBV27 and TRBJ2-7; 7 positions match TRBD1. V gave up 7 bases and J gave up 7 bases; unmatched junction bases: 7. CDR3 length: 12 amino acids. Germline CDR1 is MNHEY and CDR2 is SMNVEV (reference sequence). CDR3 region: CASTDRQGEQYF. As DNA, the CDR3 is TGTGCCAGCACTGACCGACAGGGAGAGCAGTACTTC.

The J gene is TRBJ1-5, the V gene TRBV2, with TRBD1 matching over 7 bases. The CDR3 has 18 residues. The junction had 14 bases not matched to a gene; V was cut back by 6 bases and J by 0 bases. Looked up from germline, CDR1 is SNHLY and CDR2 is FYNNEI. The CDR3 sequence is CASREDGTATYSNQPQHF. As DNA, the CDR3 is TGTGCCAGCAGGGAGGACGGGACAGCGACTTATAGCAATCAGCCCCAGCATTTT.

The rearrangement joins TRBV6-5 to TRBJ2-3; D remains ambiguous. This CDR3 is 15 amino acids long. Germline values: CDR1 MNHEY, CDR2 SVGAGI. Deletions cut 4 bases from V and 2 bases from J, with 13 bases between. The CDR3: CASSSPSSNTDTQYF. The CDR3 DNA reads as TGTGCCAGCAGTTCCCCTTCATCCAACACAGATACGCAGTATTTT.

The V gene is TRBV10-1, the J gene TRBJ1-2; maybe TRBD1 (5 bases). V was pared by 6 bases and J by 5 bases, with 13 bases between. Germline V gives CDR1 WNHNN, CDR2 SYGVQD (reference sequence). CDR3 length: 13 amino acids. In DNA, the CDR3 is TGCGCCAGCAGCCCCGGACATGGGTATGGCTACACCTTC. Its protein product is CASSPGHGYGYTF.

V gene TRBV7-3 combines with J gene TRBJ2-1; TRBD1 is a possible D gene (6 bases). Trimming pared 5 bases from V and 2 bases from J, leaving 13 bases between. This CDR3 is 15 amino acids long. From germline, CDR1 is SGHTA and CDR2 FQGTGA. DNA of the CDR3: TGTGCCAGCAGCCAACAGGGCTCAACCTACAATGAGCAGTTCTTC. Its translation is CASSQQGSTYNEQFF.

The rearrangement links TRBV6-5 to TRBJ1-4, with D unclear. The CDR3 consists of 14 residues. Germline V gives CDR1 MNHEY, CDR2 SVGAGI. With 6 bases removed from V and 7 bases from J, the gap between germline ends came to 15 bases. The CDR3 coding sequence is TGTGCCAGCAGCTCCGGGGATGTGGGTGAAAAACTGTTTTTT. Translated, it gives CASSSGDVGEKLFF.

This rearrangement joins TRBV19 to TRBJ2-2; D gene uncertain. The V end lost 1 base, the J end lost 5 bases, and 8 bases lay between the germline ends. Germline V gene lookup returns CDR1 LNHDA and CDR2 SQIVND (reference sequence). CDR3 size: 14 residues. The chain's CDR3 is CASSIGQVTGELFF. CDR3 coding DNA: TGTGCCAGTAGTATAGGGCAGGTGACCGGGGAGCTGTTTTTT. Variable domain in full (rest from reference TRBV19 and TRBJ2-2): DGGITQSPKYLFRKEGQNVTLSCEQNLNHDAMYWYRQDPGQGLRLIYYSQIVNDFQKGDIAEGYSVSREKKESFPLTVTSAQKNPTAFYLCASSIGQVTGELFFGEGSRLTVL.

V is TRBV10-3 and J is TRBJ1-2; D unclear. The CDR3 has 16 residues. CDR1 is ENHRY and CDR2 is SYGVKD in the germline V gene. Deletions cut 0 bases from V and 0 bases from J, with 11 bases between. The CDR3: CAISESFGLTNYGYTF. CDR3 coding DNA: TGTGCCATCAGTGAGTCGTTCGGGTTAACTAACTATGGCTACACCTTC.

The rearrangement uses TRBV5-1 and TRBJ2-6; D uncertain. This CDR3 is 16 amino acids long. In germline, CDR1 is SGHRS, CDR2 YFSETQ. Trimming pared 3 bases from V and 0 bases from J, leaving 10 bases between. CDR3 amino acids: CASSWELGSGANVLTF. Here the CDR3 DNA reads TGCGCCAGCAGCTGGGAACTTGGCTCTGGGGCCAACGTCCTGACTTTC.

The V and J genes are TRBV7-8 and TRBJ2-1, with 14 bases aligning to TRBD2. Germline V gene sequence: CDR1 SGHVS, CDR2 FQNEAQ. This CDR3 region has 15 residues. V shed 3 bases and J 5 bases; nucleotides not matched to a gene: 0. The CDR3 protein is CASSLGLAGDNEQFF. The CDR3 bases are TGTGCCAGCAGCTTGGGACTAGCGGGAGACAATGAGCAGTTCTTC.

This clone was seen a single time. V and J are TRBV10-3 and TRBJ1-5; TRBD1 matches at 12 bases. V dropped 3 bases and J dropped 7; count of bases not matched to a gene: 4. This CDR3 is built from 15 residues. Germline CDR1 ENHRY, CDR2 SYGVKD. CDR3 bases: TGTGCCATCAGTGACGGGACAGGGGGCTGGCAGCCCCAGCATTTT. It translates to CAISDGTGGWQPQHF.

The J gene is TRBJ2-5, the V gene TRBV9; no firm D call. From germline, CDR1 is SGDLS and CDR2 YYNGEE. The CDR3 runs 13 residues. V was shortened by 0 bases and J by 5 bases, with 8 bases between the two germline ends. In DNA form, the CDR3 reads TGTGCCAGCAGCGTAGGCCCCGCGGAGACCCAGTACTTC. It specifies CASSVGPAETQYF.

The chain couples TRBV10-1 to TRBJ1-3; weak D call: TRBD1 (5 bases). The V gene lost 0 bases and the J gene lost 0 bases, with 9 bases spanning the gap. The CDR3 is 16 amino acids. Per the germline V gene, CDR1 is WNHNN and CDR2 is SYGVQD (reference sequence). CDR3 nucleotides: TGCGCCAGCAGTGAGTCGTTGGGGACCTCTGGAAACACCATATATTTT. Translating gives CASSESLGTSGNTIYF.